A selection of T cell receptor beta chains follows, all from one sample in a study of cytomegalovirus exposure and HLA in healthy donors. Some clones are missing from TCRdb's copy, which holds only in-frame ones; the method was immunoSEQ multiplex PCR. This table has 200,000 to 300,000 clones, roughly 81% appearing once. Sequencing was done on a sample of PBMCs. These receptors originate from a woman in her 40s in good health and CMV-seropositive. CDR3s leave out the opening cysteine and the closing phenylalanine or tryptophan.

v_call,cdr3_aa
TRBV7-2,ASSSRTSGSHEQY
TRBV7-6,ASSLVSLQGISGNTIY
TRBV10-3,AISSTYEQY
TRBV5-1,ASSSEGRTGDSEAF
TRBV15,ATSREVRTSGPAGTQY
TRBV18,ASSPSTAAGDTQY
TRBV7-2,ASSFAPPNEQY
TRBV19,ASSNRGTEAF
TRBV29-1,SVVLTGGSSGNTIY
TRBV7-8,ASSLERAPGTGIGNTIY
TRBV5-6,ASSLVGGWQETQY
TRBV10-3,AMGQGDDYGYT
TRBV4-3,ASSQTGTSDPSDTQY
TRBV14,ASSQDLGQGGTEAF
TRBV5-4,ASSLTPLAGGPGDTQY
TRBV4-3,ASSQVAGAPGEQY
TRBV29-1,SVEGTPRADTQY
TRBV9,ASNAGGPSDTQY
TRBV27,ASSLTGGIGDTQY
TRBV5-1,ASSLETGSGNTIY
TRBV7-2,ASSLAAGTTDTQY
TRBV7-2,ASSQSASGTYEQY
TRBV5-1,ASSLRDSQETQY
TRBV7-9,ASSPTGATSTDTQY
TRBV19,ASSPGTGDEQY
TRBV18,ASSPNYFNTEAF
TRBV4-3,ASSRLAGATDTQY
TRBV7-2,ASSLELGQGATQY
TRBV28,ASVGSLSYEQY
TRBV18,ASSPPGGSSTGELF
TRBV25-1,ASSEYGGAVNTEAF
TRBV30,AWRPRDRNTGELF
TRBV30,AWSAHRERGTEAF
TRBV27,ASSSNREYVSYNSPLH
TRBV18,ASSPWDLNTEAF
TRBV25-1,ASSQREGSTDTQY
TRBV30,AWSSGLAGVVHNEQF
TRBV27,ASSLERSYNEQF
TRBV11-3,ASSLVGGRDNEQF
TRBV4-1,ASSQELGTGHRQY
TRBV5-6,ASSLGTSGRNSNEQF
TRBV5-1,ASSPGPGGGQETQY
TRBV6-5,ASSPGTVDSPLH
TRBV28,ASRPLDAGGTDTQY
TRBV19,ASSVPGLAGGLRNEQF
TRBV2,ASSEYRTGSDGYT